A selection of T cell receptor beta chains follows, all from one sample in a study of T cell responses to AZD1222 COVID-19 vaccine. The repertoire was sequenced with immunoSEQ multiplex PCR; TCRdb's copy has only in-frame clones and lacks some. The sample includes 120,000 to 150,000 clones, around 90% of them seen just once. The starting material was peripheral blood, obtained on day 0 of AZD1222 vaccination. The origin of the receptors is an adult in good health. The CDR3 runs from the conserved cysteine through the conserved F or W. A D gene is named only where the DNA matches it firmly. Rows give clone size only sometimes, using once, few, many, or a class for an expanded clone.

j_call,clone_size,d_call,v_call,cdr3_aa,cdr3_nt
TRBJ1-2,NA,NA,TRBV20-1,CSAEGQGYTF,TGCAGTGCGGAGGGTCAAGGCTACACCTTC
TRBJ1-5,NA,NA,TRBV7-8,CASSPRTGSYSNQPQHF,TGTGCCAGCAGCCCGAGAACAGGATCTTATAGCAATCAGCCCCAGCATTTT
TRBJ2-2,NA,NA,TRBV5-1,CASSFPRDGELFF,TGCGCCAGCAGCTTCCCGCGGGACGGGGAGCTGTTTTTT
TRBJ1-6,NA,NA,TRBV19,CASSPIDGAYNSPLHF,TGTGCCAGTAGTCCGATCGACGGCGCCTATAATTCACCCCTCCACTTT
TRBJ2-7,NA,TRBD1,TRBV30,CAWSTGGRAEQYF,TGTGCCTGGAGTACAGGGGGAAGGGCTGAGCAGTACTTC
TRBJ1-2,NA,NA,TRBV10-3,CAISESGGSYTF,TGTGCCATCAGTGAGTCGGGGGGGAGCTACACCTTC
TRBJ2-4,NA,NA,TRBV19,CASSRGQTSLAKNIQYF,TGTGCCAGTAGTCGGGGCCAGACCTCCCTAGCCAAAAACATTCAGTACTTC
TRBJ1-2,once,NA,TRBV28,CASTVGGSNYGYTF,TGTGCCAGCACTGTGGGGGGCAGTAACTATGGCTACACCTTC
TRBJ1-6,NA,NA,TRBV6-5,CASSKSSYNSPLHF,TGTGCCAGCAGTAAGAGCTCCTATAATTCACCCCTCCACTTT
TRBJ2-1,NA,NA,TRBV29-1,CSAHLDNEQFF,TGCAGCGCCCATCTCGACAATGAGCAGTTCTTC
TRBJ2-1,NA,NA,TRBV11-2,CASSLASEQFF,TGTGCCAGCAGCTTAGCTAGTGAGCAGTTCTTC
TRBJ1-2,NA,NA,TRBV4-3,CASSQGSLGGSEGYTF,TGCGCCAGCAGCCAAGGTTCTCTGGGTGGGAGCGAGGGCTACACCTTC
TRBJ1-1,NA,NA,TRBV19,CASSSGGRTEAFF,TGTGCCAGTAGTAGTGGGGGTAGAACTGAAGCTTTCTTT
TRBJ2-3,NA,NA,TRBV5-1,CASSLGLGDITDTQYF,TGCGCCAGCAGCTTGGGTCTTGGGGATATCACAGATACGCAGTATTTT
TRBJ2-1,NA,NA,TRBV7-9,CASSLDWGLLHEEFF,TGTGCCAGCAGCTTAGATTGGGGTTTACTCCACGAAGAGTTCTTC
TRBJ2-7,NA,TRBD1,TRBV6-5,CASTLRTGRFDEQYF,TGTGCCAGCACCTTACGGACAGGGAGGTTCGACGAGCAGTACTTC
TRBJ1-1,NA,NA,TRBV6-1,CASSEEGRAAFF,TGTGCCAGCAGTGAAGAGGGCAGGGCGGCTTTCTTT
TRBJ2-2,NA,NA,TRBV5-6,CASSSVRDFLSNTGELFF,TGTGCCAGCAGCTCGGTCAGAGACTTCCTCTCGAACACCGGGGAGCTGTTTTTT
TRBJ2-7,NA,TRBD1,TRBV6-2/TRBV6-3,CASSARVGQGWNEQYF,TGTGCCAGCAGTGCCAGGGTAGGACAGGGCTGGAACGAGCAGTACTTC
TRBJ2-1,NA,NA,TRBV15,CATSAGWNEQFF,TGTGCCACCAGCGCAGGGTGGAATGAGCAGTTCTTC
TRBJ2-6,NA,TRBD1,TRBV11-3,CASSSPGTGVWGANVLTF,TGTGCCAGCAGCTCACCCGGGACAGGGGTGTGGGGGGCCAACGTCCTGACTTTC
TRBJ1-1,NA,NA,TRBV28,CASIPGRRSPEAFF,TGTGCCAGCATCCCGGGACGGCGGTCCCCTGAAGCTTTCTTT
TRBJ2-3,NA,TRBD2,TRBV7-4,CASSPNRREGPDTQYF,TGTGCCAGCAGCCCAAACCGACGGGAGGGCCCAGATACGCAGTATTTT
TRBJ2-5,NA,NA,TRBV6-2/TRBV6-3,CASSYPGIQETQYF,TGTGCCAGCAGTTACCCCGGGATTCAAGAGACCCAGTACTTC
TRBJ2-1,NA,TRBD1,TRBV5-1,CASSFGDRAGKIYNEQFF,TGCGCCAGCAGCTTCGGGGACAGGGCGGGGAAGATCTACAATGAGCAGTTCTTC
TRBJ1-5,NA,NA,TRBV11-1,CASSLGNNQPQHF,TGTGCCAGCAGCTTAGGCAACAATCAGCCCCAGCATTTT
TRBJ2-2,NA,NA,TRBV7-9,CASSFLLTPNTGELFF,TGTGCCAGCAGCTTTCTACTAACCCCCAACACCGGGGAGCTGTTTTTT
TRBJ1-5,once,NA,TRBV6-6,CASSYGNGEGSQPQHF,TGTGCCAGCAGTTACGGGAACGGGGAGGGCAGTCAGCCCCAGCATTTT
TRBJ1-2,NA,NA,TRBV12-3/TRBV12-4,CASSLAGYYGYTF,TGTGCCAGCAGTTTAGCAGGGTACTATGGCTACACCTTC
TRBJ2-1,NA,TRBD2,TRBV9,CASSSRLAGGPHEQFF,TGTGCCAGCAGCTCTCGGTTAGCGGGAGGGCCCCATGAGCAGTTCTTC
TRBJ2-7,NA,TRBD1,TRBV7-2,CASSKRTGPNYEQYF,TGTGCCAGCAGCAAACGGACAGGGCCGAACTACGAGCAGTACTTC
TRBJ2-1,NA,NA,TRBV27,CASRDSPLVGEQFF,TGTGCCAGCAGGGACTCCCCCCTAGTCGGTGAGCAGTTCTTC
TRBJ2-1,NA,TRBD1,TRBV7-2,CASSHQGANNEQFF,TGTGCCAGCAGCCACCAGGGGGCGAACAATGAGCAGTTCTTC
TRBJ1-2,NA,NA,TRBV7-9,CASSLAGGQGISYGYTF,TGTGCCAGCAGCTTAGCGGGAGGGCAGGGAATATCCTATGGCTACACCTTC
TRBJ2-1,once,NA,TRBV12-3/TRBV12-4,CASSLQHNEQFF,TGTGCCAGCAGTCTCCAGCACAATGAGCAGTTCTTC
TRBJ1-6,NA,TRBD1,TRBV5-1,CASTTDRSNSPLHF,TGCGCCAGCACCACGGACAGGTCGAATTCACCCCTCCACTTT
TRBJ2-2,few,TRBD2,TRBV28,CASSLRLAGANTGELFF,TGTGCCAGCAGTCTACGACTAGCGGGAGCGAACACCGGGGAGCTGTTTTTT
TRBJ1-5,NA,NA,TRBV27,CASRDMSNQPQHF,TGTGCCAGCCGGGACATGAGCAATCAGCCCCAGCATTTT
TRBJ2-1,NA,TRBD1,TRBV18,CASSPPFEGANYYEQFF,TGTGCCAGCTCACCCCCATTCGAGGGGGCGAATTATTATGAGCAGTTCTTC
TRBJ2-2,once,NA,TRBV11-3,CASSRILANTGELFF,TGTGCCAGCAGCCGAATATTGGCGAACACCGGGGAGCTGTTTTTT
TRBJ1-5,NA,NA,TRBV7-2,CASSWTASNQPQHF,TGTGCCAGCAGTTGGACAGCTAGCAATCAGCCCCAGCATTTT
TRBJ2-3,NA,NA,TRBV19,CASSTRGVFTDTQYF,TGTGCCAGTAGCACCAGGGGGGTTTTCACAGATACGCAGTATTTT
TRBJ2-7,NA,NA,TRBV27,CASRDTKYEQYF,TGTGCCAGCAGGGATACGAAATACGAGCAGTACTTC
TRBJ2-3,NA,NA,TRBV6-2/TRBV6-3,CASSLKRFVDTQYF,TGTGCCAGCAGTTTAAAGCGGTTCGTAGATACGCAGTATTTT
TRBJ2-7,NA,NA,TRBV2,CASTPPLAAYSYEQYF,TGTGCCAGCACCCCGCCCCTAGCCGCGTATAGCTACGAGCAGTACTTC
TRBJ2-7,once,NA,TRBV6-5,CASSYRVGTYEQYF,TGTGCCAGCAGTTACAGGGTAGGGACCTACGAGCAGTACTTC
TRBJ1-1,NA,NA,TRBV7-9,CASSRSQGPEAFF,TGTGCCAGCAGCAGGTCGCAGGGGCCTGAAGCTTTCTTT